These T cell receptor beta chains were read from a single sample in a study of blood T cell repertoires in COVID-19. Sequencing was performed with immunoSEQ multiplex PCR; in TCRdb, only in-frame clones are kept and a portion is missing. The data contain more than 450,000 clones, roughly 87% of them singletons. The sequenced material came from PBMCs or T cells enriched from blood (not recorded which). The receptors shown here come from a young woman who had recovered from COVID-19. Both conserved end residues are part of each CDR3. Each record gives: CDR3 protein, CDR3 DNA, J gene, clone size, CDR3 length, V gene, D gene. The D gene is left open where the match is weak. Clone size is shown for a subset of rows, as once, few, many or a class of expanded clone.

CASSEGLRGDTQYF TGCGCCAGCAGTGAGGGTCTCCGGGGAGATACGCAGTATTTT TRBJ2-3 . 14 TRBV10-1 .
CASSSIPGQGGEKLFF TGCGCCAGCAGCTCGATTCCGGGACAGGGTGGGGAAAAACTGTTTTTT TRBJ1-4 . 16 TRBV5-1 TRBD1
CASSSGGAPAFF TGTGCCAGCAGCTCAGGGGGCGCCCCAGCTTTCTTT TRBJ1-1 . 12 TRBV5-4 TRBD1
CASSLAGGAANQPQHF TGTGCCAGCAGTTTGGCAGGGGGCGCTGCCAATCAGCCCCAGCATTTT TRBJ1-5 . 16 TRBV27 TRBD1
CASRTLTGEGYTF TGTGCCAGCAGGACCCTGACAGGGGAAGGCTACACCTTC TRBJ1-2 . 13 TRBV12-3/TRBV12-4 TRBD1
CASSQAGGVNEQFF TGTGCCAGCAGCCAGGCAGGGGGTGTAAATGAGCAGTTCTTC TRBJ2-1 . 14 TRBV4-2 TRBD1
CASRGGGSNQPQHF TGTGCCAGCAGGGGAGGCGGCAGCAATCAGCCCCAGCATTTT TRBJ1-5 . 14 TRBV28 .
CASSGPTGGETQYF TGTGCCAGCAGTGGACCAACAGGGGGAGAGACCCAGTACTTC TRBJ2-5 . 14 TRBV2 TRBD1
CASSFDITNQPQHF TGTGCCAGCAGTTTTGACATCACCAATCAGCCCCAGCATTTT TRBJ1-5 . 14 TRBV6-2/TRBV6-3 .
CAWSTETGSGNTIYF TGTGCCTGGAGTACCGAAACAGGCTCTGGAAACACCATATATTTT TRBJ1-3 . 15 TRBV30 .
CASSTLGGTEAFF TGTGCCAGCAGCACCCTGGGGGGAACTGAAGCTTTCTTT TRBJ1-1 . 13 TRBV7-9 .
CATSRTSGGATDTQYF TGTGCCACCAGCAGGACAAGCGGGGGGGCGACAGATACGCAGTATTTT TRBJ2-3 few 16 TRBV15 TRBD2
CASSFQGADTDTQYF TGCGCCAGCAGCTTCCAGGGGGCAGACACAGATACGCAGTATTTT TRBJ2-3 . 15 TRBV5-1 TRBD1
CAWSGGQSNSPLHF TGTGCCTGGAGTGGGGGACAGAGTAATTCACCCCTCCACTTT TRBJ1-6 . 14 TRBV30 TRBD1
CASSTGGTGTEAFF TGTGCCAGTAGTACCGGGGGGACAGGGACTGAAGCTTTCTTT TRBJ1-1 . 14 TRBV19 TRBD1
CASSQDWQPGAQPQHF TGTGCCAGCAGCCAAGATTGGCAGCCTGGGGCTCAGCCCCAGCATTTT TRBJ1-5 . 16 TRBV4-2 .
CASSFAGGDNEQYF TGTGCCAGCAGTTTTGCAGGGGGTGACAACGAGCAGTACTTC TRBJ2-7 . 14 TRBV28 TRBD1
CASRSYNSPLHF TGTGCCAGCAGATCGTATAATTCACCCCTCCACTTT TRBJ1-6 . 12 TRBV11-2 .
CASRLAGGTGRSGELFF TGTGCCAGCAGATTAGCGGGGGGGACGGGCCGGAGCGGGGAGCTGTTTTTT TRBJ2-2 once 17 TRBV7-2 TRBD2
CASSHWGEAEAFF TGTGCCAGTAGCCATTGGGGCGAAGCTGAAGCTTTCTTT TRBJ1-1 . 13 TRBV19 .
CASSSRDHYGYTF TGTGCCAGCAGCAGCCGGGATCACTATGGCTACACCTTC TRBJ1-2 . 13 TRBV7-9 .
CASSSRPSGGQYEQYF TGTGCCAGCAGCTCCAGACCTAGCGGGGGGCAATACGAGCAGTACTTC TRBJ2-7 . 16 TRBV7-6 TRBD2
CASSLRSGALPDTQYF TGTGCCAGCAGCCTCCGTAGCGGGGCGCTCCCAGATACGCAGTATTTT TRBJ2-3 . 16 TRBV5-5 TRBD2
CATSASDRMTGGYTF TGTGCCACCAGTGCGTCGGACAGAATGACGGGGGGCTACACCTTC TRBJ1-2 . 15 TRBV24-1 .
CASSQETEGQGPSPPGELFF TGTGCCAGCAGCCAAGAAACGGAAGGACAGGGGCCCAGCCCGCCCGGGGAGCTGTTTTTT TRBJ2-2 once 20 TRBV4-2 TRBD1
CASSPTNSGNTIYF TGTGCCAGCAGCCCTACCAACTCTGGAAACACCATATATTTT TRBJ1-3 few 14 TRBV7-9 .
CASSLVAGGAADTQYF TGTGCCAGCAGCTTAGTGGCGGGGGGAGCAGCAGATACGCAGTATTTT TRBJ2-3 . 16 TRBV5-4 TRBD2
CASSWGYTEAFF TGTGCCAGCAGTTGGGGCTACACTGAAGCTTTCTTT TRBJ1-1 . 12 TRBV2 .
CASSPGRAGYEQYF TGTGCCAGCAGCCCCGGGCGGGCTGGCTACGAGCAGTACTTC TRBJ2-7 few 14 TRBV14 .
CASSSLPAGTGEMETQYF TGCGCCAGCAGCTCGTTACCGGCCGGGACAGGGGAAATGGAGACCCAGTACTTC TRBJ2-5 few 18 TRBV5-1 TRBD1
CARRTRGLSQPQHF TGCGCCAGACGGACTAGGGGGTTGTCCCAGCCCCAGCATTTT TRBJ1-5 . 14 TRBV10-1 .
CAWSVKNGNQYF TGTGCCTGGAGTGTAAAGAACGGGAACCAGTACTTC TRBJ2-5 . 12 TRBV30 .
CASSLPGPQHF TGTGCCAGCAGTCTCCCGGGGCCCCAGCATTTT TRBJ1-5 . 11 TRBV2 .
CASSPSGGTEAFF TGTGCCAGCAGCCCATCAGGGGGCACTGAAGCTTTCTTT TRBJ1-1 . 13 TRBV3-1/TRBV3-2 TRBD1
CASRPSGGQETQYF TGCGCCAGCAGACCTAGCGGGGGGCAAGAGACCCAGTACTTC TRBJ2-5 . 14 TRBV4-1 TRBD2
CASSLPSGNRAQGHRSYEQYF TGTGCCAGCAGCCTACCCTCTGGAAACAGGGCTCAAGGCCACCGCTCCTACGAGCAGTACTTC TRBJ2-7 few 21 TRBV4-2 .
CASSPRVMNTEAFF TGTGCCAGCAGCCCCAGGGTGATGAACACTGAAGCTTTCTTT TRBJ1-1 . 14 TRBV7-9 .
CASTPGWNTEAFF TGTGCCAGCACCCCAGGTTGGAACACTGAAGCTTTCTTT TRBJ1-1 . 13 TRBV2 .
CASRPQGAGYGYTF TGTGCCAGCAGACCCCAGGGGGCAGGCTATGGCTACACCTTC TRBJ1-2 . 14 TRBV2 TRBD1
CSVEESSGRRYEQYF TGCAGCGTTGAAGAGAGTAGCGGCAGGCGCTACGAGCAGTACTTC TRBJ2-7 . 15 TRBV29-1 .
CASSYSGQGVEAFF TGTGCCAGCAGTTACTCGGGCCAGGGGGTGGAAGCTTTCTTT TRBJ1-1 . 14 TRBV6-5 TRBD1
CASSSHNQPQHF TGTGCCAGCAGTTCCCACAATCAGCCCCAGCATTTT TRBJ1-5 . 12 TRBV12-3/TRBV12-4 .
CASKSDPPGLYTF TGTGCCAGCAAATCCGACCCCCCAGGCCTATACACCTTC TRBJ1-2 . 13 TRBV28 .
CATSLCPAGGGTAEAFF TGTGCCACCAGTCTTTGCCCCGCAGGGGGCGGGACGGCTGAAGCTTTCTTT TRBJ1-1 . 17 TRBV24-1 TRBD1
CASSPGSGTDTQYF TGTGCCAGCTCACCGGGCTCGGGCACAGATACGCAGTATTTT TRBJ2-3 few 14 TRBV18 .
CASSAPGTGGSGANVLTF TGTGCCAGCAGTGCCCCCGGGACAGGGGGCTCTGGGGCCAACGTCCTGACTTTC TRBJ2-6 . 18 TRBV27 TRBD1
CASSYGLTGPPFF TGTGCCAGCAGTTACGGTCTGACAGGGCCCCCGTTTTTT TRBJ1-4 . 13 TRBV6-6 TRBD1
CASSLGVSGGTDTQYF TGTGCCAGCAGCTTAGGGGTTAGCGGGGGCACAGATACGCAGTATTTT TRBJ2-3 . 16 TRBV7-9 TRBD2
CASSPGTFNIWGETQYF TGTGCCAGCAGCCCCGGGACTTTTAACATTTGGGGAGAGACCCAGTACTTC TRBJ2-5 . 17 TRBV7-9 .
CASGRDRGDTGELFF TGTGCCAGCGGACGGGACAGGGGGGACACCGGGGAGCTGTTTTTT TRBJ2-2 once 15 TRBV28 TRBD1
CASSPHGVAGGPDTQYF TGTGCCAGCAGTCCGCACGGGGTAGCGGGGGGACCAGATACGCAGTATTTT TRBJ2-3 few 17 TRBV28 TRBD2
CSAWIREESTF TGCAGTGCTTGGATCAGGGAGGAGTCCACCTTC TRBJ1-2 . 11 TRBV20-1 .
CSVLGGTGELFF TGCAGCGTCCTCGGGGGGACCGGGGAGCTGTTTTTT TRBJ2-2 . 12 TRBV29-1 TRBD2
CASKRSDSDDTEAFF TGTGCCAGTAAGAGGAGCGACTCCGACGACACTGAAGCTTTCTTT TRBJ1-1 once 15 TRBV19 .
CASGRQGRGSYEQYF TGTGCCAGCGGACGACAGGGTAGGGGGTCCTACGAGCAGTACTTC TRBJ2-7 . 15 TRBV5-5 TRBD1
CASSLLAGGTDTQYF TGTGCCAGCAGCCTACTAGCGGGGGGGACAGATACGCAGTATTTT TRBJ2-3 . 15 TRBV6-2/TRBV6-3 TRBD2
CASSSDARDLGPNEQFF TGCGCCAGCAGCTCGGACGCACGGGACTTGGGGCCCAATGAGCAGTTCTTC TRBJ2-1 . 17 TRBV5-1 .
CASSSLSLPNYGYTF TGTGCCAGCTCGTCGCTGTCCCTACCTAACTATGGCTACACCTTC TRBJ1-2 . 15 TRBV18 .
CASSPQSGGGYGYTF TGTGCCAGCAGCCCTCAATCGGGGGGTGGATATGGCTACACCTTC TRBJ1-2 . 15 TRBV7-2 .
CASSPLSTSGGKDTQYF TGCGCCAGCAGCCCACTCTCGACTAGCGGGGGTAAAGATACGCAGTATTTT TRBJ2-3 once 17 TRBV5-1 TRBD2